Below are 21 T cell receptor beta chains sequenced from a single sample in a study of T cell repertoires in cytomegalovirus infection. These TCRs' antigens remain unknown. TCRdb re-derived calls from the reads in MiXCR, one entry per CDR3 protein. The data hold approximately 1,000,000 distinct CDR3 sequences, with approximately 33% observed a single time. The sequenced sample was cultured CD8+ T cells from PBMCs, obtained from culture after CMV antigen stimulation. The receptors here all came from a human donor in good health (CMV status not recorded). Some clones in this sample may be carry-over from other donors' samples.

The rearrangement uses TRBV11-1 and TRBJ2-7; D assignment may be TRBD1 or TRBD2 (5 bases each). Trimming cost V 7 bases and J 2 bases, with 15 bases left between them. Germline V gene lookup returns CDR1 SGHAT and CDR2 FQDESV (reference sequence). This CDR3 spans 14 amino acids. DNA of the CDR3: TGTGCCAGCAACGGCCGGGACCCCCCCTACGAGCAGTACTTC. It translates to CASNGRDPPYEQYF.

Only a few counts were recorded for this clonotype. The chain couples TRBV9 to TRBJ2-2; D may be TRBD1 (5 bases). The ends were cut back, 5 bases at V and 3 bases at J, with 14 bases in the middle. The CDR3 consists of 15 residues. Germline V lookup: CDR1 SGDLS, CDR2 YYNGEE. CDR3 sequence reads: CASSRTGTDTGELFF. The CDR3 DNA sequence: TGTGCCAGCAGTCGAACAGGTACAGACACCGGGGAGCTGTTTTTT.

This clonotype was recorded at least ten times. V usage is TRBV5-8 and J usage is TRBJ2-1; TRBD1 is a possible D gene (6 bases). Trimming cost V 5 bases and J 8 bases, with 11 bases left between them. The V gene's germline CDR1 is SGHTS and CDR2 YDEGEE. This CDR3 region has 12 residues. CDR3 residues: CASRKTGDEQFF. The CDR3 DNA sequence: TGTGCCAGCAGGAAGACAGGAGATGAGCAGTTCTTC.

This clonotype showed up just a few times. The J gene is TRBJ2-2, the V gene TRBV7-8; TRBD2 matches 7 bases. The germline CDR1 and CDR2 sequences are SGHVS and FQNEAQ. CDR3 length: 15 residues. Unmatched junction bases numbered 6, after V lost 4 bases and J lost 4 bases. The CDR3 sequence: CASSSPGRVTGELFF. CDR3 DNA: TGTGCCAGCAGCTCACCGGGGAGGGTCACCGGGGAGCTGTTTTTT.

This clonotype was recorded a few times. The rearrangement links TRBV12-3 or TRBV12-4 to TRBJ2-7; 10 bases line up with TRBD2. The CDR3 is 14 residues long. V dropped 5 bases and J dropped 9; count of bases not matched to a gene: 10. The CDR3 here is CASSPSGGARRQYF. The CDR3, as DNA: TGTGCCAGCAGTCCTAGCGGGGGTGCTCGACGGCAGTACTTC.

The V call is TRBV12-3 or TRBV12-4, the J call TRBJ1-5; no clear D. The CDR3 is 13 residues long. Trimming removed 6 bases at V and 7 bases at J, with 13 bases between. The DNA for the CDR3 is TGTGCCAGCAGCCCCGAAGGAGTGCAGCCCCAGCATTTT. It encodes CASSPEGVQPQHF.

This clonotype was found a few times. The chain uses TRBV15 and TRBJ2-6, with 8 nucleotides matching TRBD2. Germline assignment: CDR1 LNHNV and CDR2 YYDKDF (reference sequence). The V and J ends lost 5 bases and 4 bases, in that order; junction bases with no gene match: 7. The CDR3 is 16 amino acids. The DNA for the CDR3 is TGTGCCACCAGCCCTAGCGGGTTTTCCGGGGCCAACGTCCTGACTTTC. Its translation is CATSPSGFSGANVLTF.

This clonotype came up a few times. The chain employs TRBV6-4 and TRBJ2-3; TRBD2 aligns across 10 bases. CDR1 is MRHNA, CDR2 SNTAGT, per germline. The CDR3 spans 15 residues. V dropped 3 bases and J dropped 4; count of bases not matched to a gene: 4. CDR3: CASSEGSGGADTQYF. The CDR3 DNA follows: TGTGCCAGCAGTGAAGGGAGCGGGGGGGCAGATACGCAGTATTTT.

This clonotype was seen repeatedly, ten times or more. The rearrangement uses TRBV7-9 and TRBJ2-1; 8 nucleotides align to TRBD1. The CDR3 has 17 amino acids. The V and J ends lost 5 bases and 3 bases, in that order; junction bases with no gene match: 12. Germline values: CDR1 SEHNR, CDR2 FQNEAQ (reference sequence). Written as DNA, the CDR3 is TGTGCCAGCAGCCCGCGGGCAGGACAGGGCCACTACAATGAGCAGTTCTTC. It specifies CASSPRAGQGHYNEQFF. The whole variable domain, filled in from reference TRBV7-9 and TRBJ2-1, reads DTGVSQNPRHKITKRGQNVTFRCDPISEHNRLYWYRQTLGQGPEFLTYFQNEAQLEKSRLLSDRFSAERPKGSFSTLEIQRTEQGDSAMYLCASSPRAGQGHYNEQFFGPGTRLTVL.

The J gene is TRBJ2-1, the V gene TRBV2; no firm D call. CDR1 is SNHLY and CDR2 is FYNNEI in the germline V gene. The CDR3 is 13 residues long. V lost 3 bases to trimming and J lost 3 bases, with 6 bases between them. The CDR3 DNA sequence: TGTGCCAGCAGTGATAGTTACTACAATGAGCAGTTCTTC. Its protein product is CASSDSYYNEQFF.

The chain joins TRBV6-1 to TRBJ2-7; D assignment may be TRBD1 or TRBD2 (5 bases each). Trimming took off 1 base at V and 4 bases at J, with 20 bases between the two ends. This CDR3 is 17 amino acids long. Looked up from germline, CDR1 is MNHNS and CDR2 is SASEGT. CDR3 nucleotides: TGTGCCAGCAGTGAAGTGGGTAGAGGGACCTACCCTTACGAGCAGTACTTC. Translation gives CASSEVGRGTYPYEQYF.

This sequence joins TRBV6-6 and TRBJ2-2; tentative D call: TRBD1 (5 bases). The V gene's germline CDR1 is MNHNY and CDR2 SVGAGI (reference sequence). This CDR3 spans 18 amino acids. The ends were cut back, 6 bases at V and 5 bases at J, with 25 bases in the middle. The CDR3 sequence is CASSPLASGLKGTGELFF. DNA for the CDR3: TGTGCCAGCAGCCCCTTAGCCTCCGGGTTAAAGGGGACCGGGGAGCTGTTTTTT.

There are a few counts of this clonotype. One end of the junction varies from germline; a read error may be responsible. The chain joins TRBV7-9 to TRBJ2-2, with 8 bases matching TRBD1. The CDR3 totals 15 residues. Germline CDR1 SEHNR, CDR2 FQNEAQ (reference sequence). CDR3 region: CATSLGQGLTGELFF. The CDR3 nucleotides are TGTGCCACCAGCTTAGGACAGGGACTCACCGGGGAGCTGTTTTTT.

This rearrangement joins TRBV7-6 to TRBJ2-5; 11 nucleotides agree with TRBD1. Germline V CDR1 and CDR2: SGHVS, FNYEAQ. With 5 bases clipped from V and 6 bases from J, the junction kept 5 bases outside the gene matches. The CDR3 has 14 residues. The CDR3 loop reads CASSTGTGGKTQYF. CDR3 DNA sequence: TGTGCCAGCAGCACGGGGACAGGGGGGAAGACCCAGTACTTC.

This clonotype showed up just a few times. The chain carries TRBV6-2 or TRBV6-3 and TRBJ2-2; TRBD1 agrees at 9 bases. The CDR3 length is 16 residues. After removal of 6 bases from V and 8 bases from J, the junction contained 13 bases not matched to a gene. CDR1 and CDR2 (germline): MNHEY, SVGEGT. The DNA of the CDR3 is TGTGCCAGCAGACCCGGGACAGGGAGGTCGACTGGGGAGCTGTTTTTT. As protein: CASRPGTGRSTGELFF.

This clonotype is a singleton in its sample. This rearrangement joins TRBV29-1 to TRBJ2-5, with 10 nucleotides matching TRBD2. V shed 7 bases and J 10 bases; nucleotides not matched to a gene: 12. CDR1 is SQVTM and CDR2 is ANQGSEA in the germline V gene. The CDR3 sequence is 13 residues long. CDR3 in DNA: TGCAGCGGCGCCGGGACTAGCGCTTCTTACCAGTACTTC. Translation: CSGAGTSASYQYF.

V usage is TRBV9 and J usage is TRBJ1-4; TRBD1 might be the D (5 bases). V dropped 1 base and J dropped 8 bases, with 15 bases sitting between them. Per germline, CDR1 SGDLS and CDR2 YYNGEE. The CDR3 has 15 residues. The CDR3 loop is CASSVSPGTSEKLFF. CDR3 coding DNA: TGTGCCAGCAGCGTATCCCCGGGGACGTCGGAAAAACTGTTTTTT.

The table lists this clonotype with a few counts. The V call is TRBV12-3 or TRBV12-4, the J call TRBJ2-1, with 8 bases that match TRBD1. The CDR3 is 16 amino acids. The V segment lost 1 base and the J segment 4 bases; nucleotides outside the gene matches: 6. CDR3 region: CASSLGQGANYNEQFF. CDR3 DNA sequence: TGTGCCAGCAGTTTAGGTCAGGGGGCTAATTACAATGAGCAGTTCTTC.

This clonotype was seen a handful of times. CDR3 DNA: TGTGCCAGCAGCTTCGAGGGCAGCTACACCTTC. This sequence encodes CASSFEGSYTF. The V and J genes are TRBV7-6 and TRBJ1-2; D not certain. V lost 3 bases and J 9 bases, leaving 8 bases between the germline ends. Germline V gene sequence: CDR1 SGHVS, CDR2 FNYEAQ. This CDR3 has 11 residues.

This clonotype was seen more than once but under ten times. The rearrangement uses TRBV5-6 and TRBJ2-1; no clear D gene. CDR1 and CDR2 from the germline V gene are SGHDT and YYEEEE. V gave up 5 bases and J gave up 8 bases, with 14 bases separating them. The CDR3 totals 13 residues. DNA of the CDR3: TGTGCCAGCAGTCGGACCCCCGGGCATGAGCAGTTCTTC. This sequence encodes CASSRTPGHEQFF.

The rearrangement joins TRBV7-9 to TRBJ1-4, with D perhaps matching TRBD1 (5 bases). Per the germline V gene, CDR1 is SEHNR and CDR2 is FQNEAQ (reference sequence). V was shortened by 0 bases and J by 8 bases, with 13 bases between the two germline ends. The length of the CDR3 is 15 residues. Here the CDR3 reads CASSLASQGNEKLFF. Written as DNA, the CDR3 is TGTGCCAGCAGCTTAGCCTCTCAGGGCAACGAAAAACTGTTTTTT.